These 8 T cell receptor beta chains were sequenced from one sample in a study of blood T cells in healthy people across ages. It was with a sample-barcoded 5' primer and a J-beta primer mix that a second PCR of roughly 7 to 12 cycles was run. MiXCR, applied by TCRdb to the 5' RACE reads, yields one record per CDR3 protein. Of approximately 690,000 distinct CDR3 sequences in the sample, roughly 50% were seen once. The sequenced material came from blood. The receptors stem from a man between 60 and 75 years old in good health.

CDR3 DNA sequence: TGCAGTGCTAGCGGACAGGGAGGGAGGGGCTACACCTTC. Translating gives CSASGQGGRGYTF. The rearrangement links TRBV20-1 to TRBJ1-2, with TRBD1 identical over 8 bases. The CDR3 is 13 amino acids. In germline, CDR1 is DFQATT, CDR2 SNEGSKA (reference sequence). Trimming took 3 bases from V and 8 from J; bases not matched to a gene: 8.

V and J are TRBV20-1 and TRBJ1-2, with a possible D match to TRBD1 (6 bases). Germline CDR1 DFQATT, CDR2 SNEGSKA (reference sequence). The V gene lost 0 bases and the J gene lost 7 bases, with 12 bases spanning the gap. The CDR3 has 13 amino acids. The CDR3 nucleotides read TGCAGTGCTAGAGATCAGGCAGGGGTTGGCTACACCTTC. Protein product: CSARDQAGVGYTF.

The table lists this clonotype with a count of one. For the CDR3, the DNA is TGTGCCAGCAGTCCTTGGAGTACGCAGTATTTT. Its translation: CASSPWSTQYF. The rearrangement uses TRBV6-2 or TRBV6-3 and TRBJ2-3; D not resolved. V was cut by 5 bases and J by 8 bases, with 8 bases left in between. Germline CDR1 reads MNHEY; CDR2 reads SVGEGT. The CDR3 totals 11 residues.

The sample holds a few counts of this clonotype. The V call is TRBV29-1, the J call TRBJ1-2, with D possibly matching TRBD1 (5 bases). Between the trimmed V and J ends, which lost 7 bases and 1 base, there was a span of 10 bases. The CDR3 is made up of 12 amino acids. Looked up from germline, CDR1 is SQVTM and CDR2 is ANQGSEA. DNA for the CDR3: TGCAGCGGCGGGGCTTTTAACTATGGCTACACCTTC. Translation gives CSGGAFNYGYTF. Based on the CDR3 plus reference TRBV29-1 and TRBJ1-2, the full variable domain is SAVISQKPSRDICQRGTSLTIQCQVDSQVTMMFWYRQQPGQSLTLIATANQGSEATYESGFVIDKFPISRPNLTFSTLTVSNMSPEDSSIYLCSGGAFNYGYTFGSGTRLTVV.

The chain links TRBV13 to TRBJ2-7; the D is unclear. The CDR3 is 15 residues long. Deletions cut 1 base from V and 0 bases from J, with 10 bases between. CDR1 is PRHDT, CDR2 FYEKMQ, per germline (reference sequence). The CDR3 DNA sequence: TGTGCCAGCAGCTTAGATCGCAGCGACTCCTACGAGCAGTACTTC. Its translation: CASSLDRSDSYEQYF.

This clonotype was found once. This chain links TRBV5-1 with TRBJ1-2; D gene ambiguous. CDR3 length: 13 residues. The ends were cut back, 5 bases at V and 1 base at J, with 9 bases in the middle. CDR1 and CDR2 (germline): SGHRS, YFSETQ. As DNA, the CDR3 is TGCGCCAGCAGGTCCGGGTTTAACTATGGCTACACCTTC. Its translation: CASRSGFNYGYTF.

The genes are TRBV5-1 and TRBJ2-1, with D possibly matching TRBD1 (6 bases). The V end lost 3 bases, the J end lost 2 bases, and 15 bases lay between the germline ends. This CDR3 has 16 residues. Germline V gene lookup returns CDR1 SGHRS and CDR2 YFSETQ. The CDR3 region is CASSWQPGHTYNEQFF. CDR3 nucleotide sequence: TGCGCCAGCAGCTGGCAACCGGGACACACCTACAATGAGCAGTTCTTC.

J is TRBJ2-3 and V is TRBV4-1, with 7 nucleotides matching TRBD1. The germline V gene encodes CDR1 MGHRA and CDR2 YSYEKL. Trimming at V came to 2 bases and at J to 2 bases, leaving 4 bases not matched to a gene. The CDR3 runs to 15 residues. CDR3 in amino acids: CASSQPGQHTDTQYF. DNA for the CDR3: TGCGCCAGCAGCCAACCGGGACAGCACACAGATACGCAGTATTTT.